The subject of this entry is one T cell receptor beta chain. No antigen is known for it. The sample is drawn from a study of cytotoxic CD8 clonotypes in ibrutinib-treated CLL. Study-wide results and caveats: Elevated clonality accompanied ibrutinib response, with a return toward baseline values at progression. Stable or contracted on treatment, public clonotypes were also uncommon.

Only in-frame clones appear in the TCRdb table, and some are missing; sequencing was by immunoSEQ multiplex PCR. Among 110,000 or so clones listed, 58% were seen once. The germline CDR1 and CDR2 sequences are SGHRS and YFSETQ. The ends were cut back, 0 bases at V and 5 bases at J, with 5 bases in the middle. This CDR3 contains 13 residues. Genomic DNA for TCR beta libraries, around 1.9 micrograms, came from cryopreserved PBMCs. The specimen comprised PBMCs, sampled after 24 months of ibrutinib treatment. The source of this sequence is a human donor with chronic lymphocytic leukemia. The chain has TRBV5-1 and TRBJ2-2; D uncertain. Here the CDR3 reads CASSLGATGELFF. CDR3 bases: TGCGCCAGCAGCTTGGGGGCAACCGGGGAGCTGTTTTTT.